This is a list of T cell receptor beta chains from one sample in a study of T cell changes during pregnancy in multiple sclerosis. Assay used: immunoSEQ multiplex PCR; TCRdb lists only in-frame clones, some missing. The sample lists roughly 120,000 clones, roughly 90% occurring once. Sequencing was performed on peripheral blood, taken in the third trimester of pregnancy. Source of these receptors: a female donor with multiple sclerosis, enrolled in a pregnancy study. Each CDR3 is given with its conserved first and last residue. D genes are given only for firm matches. Clone size is not always given. Where it is, it says once, few, many or a class for expanded clones.

NA,TRBV15,NA,TRBJ1-1,CATSRGQLNTEAFF,TGTGCCACCAGCAGAGGACAGTTGAACACTGAAGCTTTCTTT
NA,TRBV29-1,NA,TRBJ1-2,CSVEEAERPYGYTF,TGCAGCGTTGAAGAGGCAGAGCGGCCTTATGGCTACACCTTC
NA,TRBV29-1,TRBD2,TRBJ2-5,CSVETSGRREDGEETQYF,TGCAGCGTTGAGACTAGCGGGAGGAGAGAGGATGGGGAAGAGACCCAGTACTTC
once,TRBV9,TRBD2,TRBJ2-1,CASSRGTSGSNEQFF,TGTGCCAGCAGCCGTGGGACTAGCGGGTCCAATGAGCAGTTCTTC
NA,TRBV19,TRBD1,TRBJ2-7,CASSYAGTGRASSYEQYF,TGTGCCAGTAGCTACGCCGGGACAGGGAGGGCCAGCTCCTACGAGCAGTACTTC
once,TRBV6-4,TRBD1,TRBJ1-2,CASRLAGTGAYGYTF,TGTGCCAGCAGATTAGCCGGGACAGGCGCCTATGGCTACACCTTC
once,TRBV29-1,TRBD2,TRBJ2-1,CSYLAGGNYNEQFF,TGCAGCTACCTAGCGGGAGGGAACTACAATGAGCAGTTCTTC
NA,TRBV5-6,TRBD1,TRBJ1-2,CASSAGQGNYGYTF,TGTGCCAGCAGCGCTGGACAGGGGAACTATGGCTACACCTTC
NA,TRBV6-1,TRBD1,TRBJ1-2,CASSERGQGVVGYTF,TGTGCCAGCAGTGAAAGAGGACAGGGAGTAGTGGGCTACACCTTC
NA,TRBV5-5,NA,TRBJ2-3,CASSPNPGSRDTQYF,TGTGCCAGCAGCCCTAATCCGGGATCCCGGGATACGCAGTATTTT
NA,TRBV19,TRBD1,TRBJ2-2,CASSGTGNSPGELFF,TGTGCCAGTAGTGGGACAGGGAATTCCCCCGGGGAGCTGTTTTTT
NA,TRBV6-5,TRBD1,TRBJ2-5,CASSLSRDRQETQYF,TGTGCCAGCAGCCTTTCCCGGGACAGGCAAGAGACCCAGTACTTC
NA,TRBV19,NA,TRBJ1-3,CASSIGAGNTIYF,TGTGCCAGTAGTATCGGGGCTGGAAACACCATATATTTT
NA,TRBV6-1,TRBD2,TRBJ2-7,CASIRLAGVYEQYF,TGTGCCAGCATCCGACTAGCGGGAGTCTACGAGCAGTACTTC
NA,TRBV27,TRBD2,TRBJ2-7,CASSSGLAGVNEQYF,TGTGCCAGCAGTTCCGGACTAGCGGGAGTAAACGAGCAGTACTTC
few,TRBV11-2,TRBD1,TRBJ1-2,CASSWGLRTGKGYTF,TGTGCCAGCAGCTGGGGTCTGAGGACAGGGAAGGGCTACACCTTC
NA,TRBV19,TRBD2,TRBJ2-5,CASSPAPGLGKETQYF,TGTGCCAGTAGTCCAGCCCCGGGACTAGGGAAAGAGACCCAGTACTTC
NA,TRBV29-1,TRBD1,TRBJ1-2,CSVSTGGGYGYTF,TGCAGCGTTTCGACAGGGGGGGGCTATGGCTACACCTTC
NA,TRBV27,NA,TRBJ1-1,CASSLDRMNTEAFF,TGTGCCAGCAGCCTCGACAGGATGAACACTGAAGCTTTCTTT
NA,TRBV7-9,NA,TRBJ1-4,CASGGTGVFREKLFF,TGTGCCAGCGGCGGGACTGGGGTCTTCCGGGAAAAACTGTTTTTT
NA,TRBV5-1,TRBD1,TRBJ1-3,CASSSTGGDGNTIYF,TGCGCCAGCAGCTCGACAGGGGGCGACGGAAACACCATATATTTT
NA,TRBV28,NA,TRBJ1-1,CASSWLMNTEAFF,TGTGCCAGCAGTTGGCTTATGAACACTGAAGCTTTCTTT
few,TRBV2,TRBD1,TRBJ1-2,CASSESQGKWGYTF,TGTGCCAGCAGTGAGTCACAGGGGAAGTGGGGCTACACCTTC
NA,TRBV28,NA,TRBJ1-2,CASSPPHRSTFGYGYTF,TGTGCCAGCAGTCCGCCTCACAGGTCAACCTTTGGCTATGGCTACACCTTC
NA,TRBV7-6,NA,TRBJ1-2,CASSLERGEYGYTF,TGTGCCAGCAGCTTAGAACGGGGGGAGTATGGCTACACCTTC
once,TRBV6-1,NA,TRBJ1-2,CASSVLTGRYGYTF,TGTGCCAGCAGTGTACTCACAGGGCGATATGGCTACACCTTC
NA,TRBV6-5,TRBD1,TRBJ1-5,CASRRTGNQPQHF,TGTGCCAGCAGACGGACAGGGAATCAGCCCCAGCATTTT
NA,TRBV19,NA,TRBJ1-3,CASSMAYGNTIYF,TGTGCCAGTAGTATGGCATATGGAAACACCATATATTTT
NA,TRBV27,TRBD2,TRBJ2-1,CASSLAGGLYNEQFF,TGTGCCAGCAGTCTAGCGGGAGGCCTCTACAATGAGCAGTTCTTC
NA,TRBV9,NA,TRBJ1-6,CASSPTDNNSPLHF,TGTGCCAGCAGTCCGACAGACAACAATTCACCCCTCCACTTT
NA,TRBV6-6,NA,TRBJ1-4,CASSFGKRANEKLFF,TGTGCCAGCAGTTTCGGGAAAAGAGCTAATGAAAAACTGTTTTTT
NA,TRBV28,TRBD1,TRBJ2-5,CASRGQVHARTQETQYF,TGTGCCAGCAGAGGACAGGTCCACGCTAGGACACAAGAGACCCAGTACTTC
few,TRBV30,NA,TRBJ1-1,CAWSPGHMNTEAFF,TGTGCCTGGAGTCCAGGACATATGAACACTGAAGCTTTCTTT
NA,TRBV5-3,NA,TRBJ2-2,CARSRGQHTGELFF,TGTGCCAGAAGCCGCGGACAGCACACCGGGGAGCTGTTTTTT
NA,TRBV7-2,TRBD1,TRBJ1-2,CASSLAGQSSLYGYTF,TGTGCCAGCAGCTTAGCGGGACAGTCCTCCCTCTATGGCTACACCTTC
NA,TRBV5-1,TRBD1,TRBJ1-4,CASSSRPGQGSEKLFF,TGCGCCAGCAGCTCTCGACCGGGACAGGGAAGTGAAAAACTGTTTTTT
NA,TRBV2,TRBD1,TRBJ2-2,CASKGTAITGELFF,TGTGCCAGCAAAGGGACAGCTATCACCGGGGAGCTGTTTTTT
NA,TRBV15,TRBD2,TRBJ2-1,CATSRVRLAGGITYNEQFF,TGTGCCACCAGCAGAGTTCGACTAGCGGGAGGGATTACCTACAATGAGCAGTTCTTC
NA,TRBV18,NA,TRBJ1-2,CASSVLDSETGYTF,TGTGCCAGCTCAGTCTTGGACAGTGAGACGGGCTACACCTTC
NA,TRBV7-9,TRBD2,TRBJ2-1,CASSSRELAGRDEQFF,TGTGCCAGCAGCTCCCGAGAACTAGCGGGAAGAGACGAGCAGTTCTTC
NA,TRBV28,NA,TRBJ1-5,CASISGPNQPQHF,TGTGCCAGCATCTCAGGCCCCAATCAGCCCCAGCATTTT
NA,TRBV18,NA,TRBJ1-6,CASSLASSYNSPLHF,TGTGCCAGCTCCCTCGCTAGCTCCTATAATTCACCCCTCCACTTT
once,TRBV2,TRBD1,TRBJ2-3,CASGRTGVADTQYF,TGTGCCAGCGGAAGGACAGGGGTCGCAGATACGCAGTATTTT
few,TRBV6-5,NA,TRBJ1-2,CASSLDSYGYTF,TGTGCCAGCAGTTTGGACAGCTATGGCTACACCTTC
NA,TRBV2,TRBD1,TRBJ2-7,CASEPGQGTYEQYF,TGTGCCAGCGAACCGGGACAGGGGACCTACGAGCAGTACTTC
NA,TRBV7-3,TRBD2,TRBJ2-2,CASSLTGTSAHGELFF,TGTGCCAGCAGCCTGACCGGGACTAGCGCACACGGGGAGCTGTTTTTT
few,TRBV7-9,TRBD1,TRBJ1-1,CAFKGDSLEAFF,TGTGCCTTCAAAGGGGACAGTCTTGAAGCTTTCTTT
NA,TRBV4-2,TRBD1,TRBJ1-1,CASSYRTGGGGGTEAFF,TGTGCCAGCAGCTACCGGACAGGGGGAGGGGGGGGCACTGAAGCTTTCTTT